This T cell receptor beta chain was recorded in a study of OX40 agonist ivuxolimab in advanced cancers. About the study as a whole: Ivuxolimab, which targeted the costimulatory receptor OX40 (CD134), was an agonistic, fully human IgG2 monoclonal antibody. Intravenous ivuxolimab was administered to patients every 2 weeks at six dose levels: 0.01, 0.1, 0.3, 1.5, 3 and 10 mg/kg. The dose-escalation cohort was roughly 87% male with a mean age of roughly 62 years, ranging from roughly 23 to 90. Prior anti-PD-1, anti-PD-L1 or anti-CTLA-4 therapy was permitted, and checkpoint inhibitors had been received by about 36% of dose-escalation patients. Three dose-escalation patients achieved partial responses, one with hepatocellular carcinoma and two with cutaneous melanoma. Among the 50 to 55 dose-escalation patients, 19 had hepatocellular carcinoma, approximately 15 melanoma, 9 renal cell carcinoma and 9 head and neck cancer. Peripheral TCRbeta sequencing aimed to test whether ivuxolimab altered TCR sequence diversity and caused clonal T-cell expansion. The paper describes the monotherapy dose-escalation part (N = 52 patients) of the phase I trial of ivuxolimab.

Genomic DNA was extracted from sorted cells for sequencing of the TCRbeta CDR3 region. TCRbeta CDR3 regions were sequenced using the immunoSEQ Assay. The source is immuneACCESS, and TCRdb retained only in-frame sequences with V and J called. Part of the clones is not carried over; for the studies checked, unresolved V genes explain less than half of this, and the remainder is unexplained. This sample is represented by 50,000 or so clones; approximately 90% of them were singletons. The ten largest clones take up around 9.3% of the sample. Patients with autoimmune disease history or receiving systemic immunosuppression were excluded from the trial. Peripheral blood for TCR sequencing was collected from all dose cohorts at baseline, on cycle 4 day 1, and on cycle 7 day 1. Samples were obtained from an open-label, multicenter, first-in-human phase I dose-escalation trial of ivuxolimab. Adults with locally advanced or metastatic melanoma, renal cell carcinoma, hepatocellular carcinoma or head and neck squamous cell carcinoma were enrolled in the trial. CD4+ and CD8+ T cells were sorted separately from peripheral blood before TCR sequencing.

Worth noting for this clone: It lacks a known antigen. It has no much larger one-base neighbor in the sample; base qualities were not kept.

Broader findings and caveats from the paper: Low levels of normalized T-cell clonal expansion were also shown by some nonresponding patients. In partial responders in the 0.1-3.0 mg/kg groups, normalized peripheral clonal expansion was found to be among the lowest, especially among CD8+ T cells. On average, CD8+ T cells showed more expanded clones than CD4+ T cells after ivuxolimab. Clonal expansion of both CD4+ and CD8+ blood T cells was observed from baseline to week 6 at doses 0.1 to 3.0 mg/kg. Which antigens the clonally expanded peripheral T cells were specific for was not determined.

This specimen was CD4+ or CD8+ T cells sorted from blood, taken in a trial of the OX40 agonist ivuxolimab. This sequence originates from an adult with an advanced solid tumor such as melanoma, head and neck, liver or kidney cancer.

The CDR3 region: CAISDRGGQPQHF. In nucleotide form, the sequence is TGTGCCATCAGTGACAGGGGCGGGCAGCCCCAGCATTTT. The chain was built from TRBV10-3 and TRBJ1-5; TRBD1 is a weak D gene call, 6 bases matching. The CDR1 and CDR2 encoded by the germline V gene are ENHRY and SYGVKD. The CDR3 sequence holds 13 residues, the cysteine and phenylalanine included. The entry retains the CDR3 DNA only, 39 bases that are in frame from base 1. V loses 3 bases, J loses 7 bases, and the germline ends lie 10 bases apart.